Each of the 20 T cell receptor beta chains below was sequenced from the same sample in a study of CD8+ T cells in alopecia areata. Documented treatment: oral pan-JAK inhibitor, 5-10 mg twice daily. cDNA serving as the sequencing template came from extracted, reverse transcribed RNA. TCRdb keeps only in-frame clones here, not all; method: immunoSEQ multiplex PCR. Of roughly 250,000 clones listed, 45% to 70% are singletons. The material was CD4+ T cells sorted from blood, obtained at roughly week 52, from a patient treated with tofacitinib. These receptors were taken from a human donor with alopecia areata.

The chain couples TRBV29-1 to TRBJ2-1; 8 bases line up with TRBD1. This CDR3 is built from 13 residues. Per the germline V gene, CDR1 is SQVTM and CDR2 is ANQGSEA. Trimming removed 7 bases from V and 2 bases from J; junction bases left unmatched: 4. In DNA, the CDR3 is TGCAGCGCCGGGACAGGCCCCTACAATGAGCAGTTCTTC. Translation: CSAGTGPYNEQFF.

The V gene is TRBV4-1, the J gene TRBJ2-7, with D tentatively TRBD1 (6 bases). CDR3 size: 15 residues. Germline CDR1 and CDR2: MGHRA and YSYEKL. The ends were cut back, 5 bases at V and 1 base at J, with 15 bases in the middle. The CDR3 region has the DNA TGCGCCAGCAGCTACTCCGGGACAAAGTCCTACGAGCAGTACTTC. It codes for CASSYSGTKSYEQYF.

This chain connects TRBV4-2 to TRBJ2-7, with a possible D match to TRBD1 (7 bases). From germline, CDR1 is LGHNA and CDR2 YNFKEQ. This CDR3 contains 17 residues. V was trimmed by 4 bases and J by 0 bases, leaving 19 bases between them. The CDR3 DNA reads TGTGCCAGCAGCCGCGGATCCCAGGGGGAGGCCTCCTACGAGCAGTACTTC. It translates to CASSRGSQGEASYEQYF.

V usage is TRBV25-1 and J usage is TRBJ2-2; possibly TRBD1 for D (6 bases). Germline V gives CDR1 MGHDK, CDR2 SYGVNS. The ends were cut back, 1 base at V and 1 base at J, with 13 bases in the middle. The CDR3 runs 17 residues. The CDR3: CASSESGGRGNTGELFF. The CDR3 DNA follows: TGTGCCAGCAGTGAATCCGGAGGCAGGGGGAACACCGGGGAGCTGTTTTTT.

The rearrangement links TRBV29-1 to TRBJ2-5; D is ambiguous. Germline assignment: CDR1 SQVTM and CDR2 ANQGSEA. The CDR3 spans 14 residues. V shed 2 bases and J shed 0 bases, with 10 bases lying between them. The CDR3 sequence: CSVESTAYQETQYF. CDR3 nucleotides: TGCAGCGTTGAATCAACAGCGTACCAAGAGACCCAGTACTTC. Together with reference TRBV29-1 and TRBJ2-5, the CDR3 gives the full variable domain: SAVISQKPSRDICQRGTSLTIQCQVDSQVTMMFWYRQQPGQSLTLIATANQGSEATYESGFVIDKFPISRPNLTFSTLTVSNMSPEDSSIYLCSVESTAYQETQYFGPGTRLLVL.

This clone was counted a few times. The chain links TRBV6-5 to TRBJ2-1, with 7 bases fitting TRBD2. V shed 8 bases, J shed 1 base, and the junction held 8 bases outside the gene matches. The CDR3 has 15 residues. The V gene's germline CDR1 is MNHEY and CDR2 SVGAGI. CDR3 protein: CASFNVGGSYNEQFF. The CDR3 coding sequence is TGTGCCAGCTTCAACGTGGGGGGGTCCTACAATGAGCAGTTCTTC.

DNA of the CDR3: TGTGCCTGGACAGTGGACAGGTCTGGCGATACGCAGTATTTT. Amino acids: CAWTVDRSGDTQYF. The chain employs TRBV30 and TRBJ2-3, with 7 bases aligning to TRBD1. CDR1 is GTSNPN, CDR2 SVGIG, per germline (reference sequence). The junction had 10 bases not matched to a gene; V was cut back by 4 bases and J by 6 bases. The CDR3 sequence is 14 residues long.

The gene calls are TRBV13 and TRBJ2-1, with 16 bases aligning to TRBD2. Trimming took 4 bases from V and 5 from J; bases not matched to a gene: 5. CDR3 length equals 17 residues. Germline CDR1 PRHDT, CDR2 FYEKMQ (reference sequence). The CDR3, as DNA: TGTGCCAGCAGCTCGGGACTAGCGGGGGGGTTCCACAATGAGCAGTTCTTC. Protein: CASSSGLAGGFHNEQFF. Looking up the rest from reference TRBV13 and TRBJ2-1 gives the full variable domain: AAGVIQSPRHLIKEKRETATLKCYPIPRHDTVYWYQQGPGQDPQFLISFYEKMQSDKGSIPDRFSAQQFSDYHSELNMSSLELGDSALYFCASSSGLAGGFHNEQFFGPGTRLTVL.

To note about this clone: Different DNA sequences within this sample yield the same CDR3. The chain combines TRBV9 with TRBJ2-3; no definite D call. Per the germline V gene, CDR1 is SGDLS and CDR2 is YYNGEE. This CDR3 is built from 12 residues. V lost 0 bases and J lost 4, with 3 bases in between. CDR3 protein: CASSVVSDTQYF. CDR3 in DNA: TGTGCCAGCAGCGTAGTGTCAGATACGCAGTATTTT. Complete variable domain (other parts from reference TRBV9 and TRBJ2-3): DSGVTQTPKHLITATGQRVTLRCSPRSGDLSVYWYQQSLDQGLQFLIQYYNGEERAKGNILERFSAQQFPDLHSELNLSSLELGDSALYFCASSVVSDTQYFGPGTRLTVL.

This chain joins TRBV27 and TRBJ2-4; 7 nucleotides match TRBD2. The trim removed 5 bases at V and 7 bases at J, leaving 5 bases unmatched. Germline V gene sequence: CDR1 MNHEY, CDR2 SMNVEV (reference sequence). CDR3 length: 13 residues. CDR3 sequence: CASSVLRGNIQYF. The CDR3 nucleotides are TGTGCCAGCAGTGTACTGCGGGGGAACATTCAGTACTTC.

The chain carries TRBV25-1 and TRBJ1-1; D may be TRBD1 (5 bases). The CDR3 totals 15 residues. V gave up 6 bases and J gave up 1 base, with 15 bases separating them. CDR1 and CDR2 (germline): MGHDK, SYGVNS. Here the CDR3 reads CASRDSRGRNTEAFF. The CDR3 nucleotides are TGTGCCAGCAGGGACTCTCGGGGGAGGAACACTGAAGCTTTCTTT. The whole variable domain, filled in from reference TRBV25-1 and TRBJ1-1, reads EADIYQTPRYLVIGTGKKITLECSQTMGHDKMYWYQQDPGMELHLIHYSYGVNSTEKGDLSSESTVSRIRTEHFPLTLESARPSHTSQYLCASRDSRGRNTEAFFGQGTRLTVV.

The chain links TRBV5-1 to TRBJ2-7; TRBD1 matches at 7 bases. The V gene's germline CDR1 is SGHRS and CDR2 YFSETQ. The V and J ends lost 4 bases and 0 bases, in that order; junction bases with no gene match: 7. The CDR3 extends over 15 amino acids. This chain's CDR3 is CASSEQGPSSYEQYF. The DNA for the CDR3 is TGCGCCAGCAGCGAACAGGGGCCCAGCTCCTACGAGCAGTACTTC.

The V and J genes are TRBV7-2 and TRBJ2-3; D is tentatively TRBD1 or TRBD2 (5 bases each). V shed 2 bases and J shed 0 bases, with 9 bases lying between them. This CDR3 contains 15 residues. CDR1 and CDR2 from the germline V gene are SGHTA and FQGNSA. CDR3 protein: CASSLTWGSTDTQYF. For the CDR3, the DNA is TGTGCCAGCAGCTTAACGTGGGGGAGCACAGATACGCAGTATTTT.

In DNA, the CDR3 is TGTGCCAGCAGCTTAGGGTCCCACAAGAACACTGAAGCTTTCTTT. Translation: CASSLGSHKNTEAFF. The chain links TRBV7-2 to TRBJ1-1; D unclear. The V gene's germline CDR1 is SGHTA and CDR2 FQGNSA. V was shortened by 1 base and J by 1 base, with 10 bases between the two germline ends. The CDR3 is made up of 15 amino acids.

This clone was recorded a few times. This rearrangement joins TRBV12-5 to TRBJ2-3, with 7 bases lining up with TRBD1. V lost 1 base to trimming and J lost 6 bases; unmatched junction nucleotides: 7. The CDR3 extends over 15 amino acids. Germline CDR1 and CDR2: LGHNT and FRNRAP. CDR3 loop: CASGLDRGRRDTQYF. In DNA, the CDR3 is TGTGCTAGTGGTTTGGACAGGGGCCGCAGGGATACGCAGTATTTT.

This clone was picked up one time. The chain carries TRBV30 and TRBJ1-2; D unresolved. This CDR3 contains 10 residues. In germline, CDR1 is GTSNPN, CDR2 SVGIG (reference sequence). Trimming stripped 3 bases from V and 7 bases from J, with 6 bases between. The DNA for the CDR3 is TGTGCCTGGAGCAGAACTGGCTACACCTTC. Its translation: CAWSRTGYTF.

This rearrangement joins TRBV20-1 to TRBJ2-5; no clear D gene. CDR1 is DFQATT, CDR2 SNEGSKA, per germline (reference sequence). V was shortened by 2 bases and J by 4 bases, with 5 bases between the two germline ends. CDR3 length equals 11 residues. The CDR3: CSARMGETQYF. CDR3 nucleotides: TGCAGTGCTAGAATGGGAGAGACCCAGTACTTC.

The V call is TRBV15, the J call TRBJ2-7; D unresolved. Germline CDR1 is LNHNV and CDR2 is YYDKDF (reference sequence). V was pared by 1 base and J by 0 bases, with 7 bases between. The CDR3 is made up of 14 amino acids. CDR3 region: CATSRVVNSYEQYF. CDR3 sequence (DNA): TGTGCCACCAGCAGAGTCGTCAACTCCTACGAGCAGTACTTC.

The rearrangement uses TRBV29-1 and TRBJ1-2, with TRBD1 matching over 9 bases. V lost 7 bases to trimming and J lost 6 bases; unmatched junction nucleotides: 3. The CDR3 is made up of 11 amino acids. Per the germline V gene, CDR1 is SQVTM and CDR2 is ANQGSEA. CDR3 region: CSGTGEDGYTF. The CDR3 nucleotides are TGCAGCGGGACAGGGGAGGATGGCTACACCTTC.

This clone showed up just a few times. V gene TRBV29-1 combines with J gene TRBJ1-3; weak D call: TRBD1 (6 bases). The CDR3 is made up of 13 amino acids. V was pared by 7 bases and J by 0 bases, with 10 bases between. CDR1 SQVTM and CDR2 ANQGSEA come from the germline V gene. CDR3 sequence (DNA): TGCAGCGCCGGGACACGCTCTGGAAACACCATATATTTT. Its protein is CSAGTRSGNTIYF. The complete variable domain, with remaining parts taken from reference TRBV29-1 and TRBJ1-3, reads SAVISQKPSRDICQRGTSLTIQCQVDSQVTMMFWYRQQPGQSLTLIATANQGSEATYESGFVIDKFPISRPNLTFSTLTVSNMSPEDSSIYLCSAGTRSGNTIYFGEGSWLTVV.